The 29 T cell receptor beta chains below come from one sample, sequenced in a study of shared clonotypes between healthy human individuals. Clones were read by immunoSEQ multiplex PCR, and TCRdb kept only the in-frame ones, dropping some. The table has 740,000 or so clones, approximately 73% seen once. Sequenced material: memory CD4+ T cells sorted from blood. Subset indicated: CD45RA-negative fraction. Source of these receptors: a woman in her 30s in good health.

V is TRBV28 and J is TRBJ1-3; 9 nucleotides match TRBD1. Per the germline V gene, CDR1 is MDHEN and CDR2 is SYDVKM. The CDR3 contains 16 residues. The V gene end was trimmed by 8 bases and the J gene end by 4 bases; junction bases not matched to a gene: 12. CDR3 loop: CASVPGTGTKGNTIYF. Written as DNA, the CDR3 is TGTGCCAGCGTGCCCGGGACAGGGACAAAAGGAAACACCATATATTTT.

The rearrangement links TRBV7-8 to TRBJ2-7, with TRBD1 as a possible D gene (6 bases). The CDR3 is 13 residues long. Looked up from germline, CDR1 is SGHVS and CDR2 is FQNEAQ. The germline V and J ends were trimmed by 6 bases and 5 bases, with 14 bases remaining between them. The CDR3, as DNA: TGTGCCAGCAGGTCAGGGGTCGAAAACGAGCAGTACTTC. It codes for CASRSGVENEQYF. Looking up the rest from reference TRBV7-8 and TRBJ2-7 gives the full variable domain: GAGVSQSPRYKVAKRGQDVALRCDPISGHVSLFWYQQALGQGPEFLTYFQNEAQLDKSGLPSDRFFAERPEGSVSTLKIQRTQQEDSAVYLCASRSGVENEQYFGPGTRLTVT.

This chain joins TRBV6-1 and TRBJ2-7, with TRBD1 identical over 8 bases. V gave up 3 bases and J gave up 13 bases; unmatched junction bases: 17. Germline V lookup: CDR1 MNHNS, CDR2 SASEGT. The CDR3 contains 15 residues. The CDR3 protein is CASSEQDLGQAPAYF. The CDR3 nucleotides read TGTGCCAGCAGTGAGCAGGATCTGGGACAGGCGCCGGCATACTTC.

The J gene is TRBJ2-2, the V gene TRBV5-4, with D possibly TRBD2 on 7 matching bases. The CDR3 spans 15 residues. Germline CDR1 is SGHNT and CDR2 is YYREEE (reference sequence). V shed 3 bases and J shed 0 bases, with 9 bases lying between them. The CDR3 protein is CASSWEGANTGELFF. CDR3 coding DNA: TGTGCCAGCAGCTGGGAGGGGGCGAACACCGGGGAGCTGTTTTTT.

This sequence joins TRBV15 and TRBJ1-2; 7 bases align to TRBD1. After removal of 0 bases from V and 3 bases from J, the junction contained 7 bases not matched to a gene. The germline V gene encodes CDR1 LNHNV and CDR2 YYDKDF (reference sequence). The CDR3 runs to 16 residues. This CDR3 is CATSREDRDSDYGYTF. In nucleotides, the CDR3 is TGTGCCACCAGCAGAGAGGATAGGGACAGTGACTATGGCTACACCTTC.

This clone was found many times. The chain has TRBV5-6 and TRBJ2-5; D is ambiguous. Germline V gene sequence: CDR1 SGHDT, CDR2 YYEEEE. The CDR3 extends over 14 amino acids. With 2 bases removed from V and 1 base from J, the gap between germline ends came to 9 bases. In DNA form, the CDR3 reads TGTGCCAGCAGCTTAAGACCCCGCCAAGAGACCCAGTACTTC. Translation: CASSLRPRQETQYF.

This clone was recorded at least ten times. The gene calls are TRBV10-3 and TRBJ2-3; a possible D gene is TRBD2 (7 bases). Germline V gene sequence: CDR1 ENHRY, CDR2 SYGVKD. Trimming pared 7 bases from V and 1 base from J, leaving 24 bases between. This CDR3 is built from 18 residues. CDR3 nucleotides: TGTGCCATCAAGGCTACAGGGAACAGCGGGAATCGCACAGATACGCAGTATTTT. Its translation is CAIKATGNSGNRTDTQYF.

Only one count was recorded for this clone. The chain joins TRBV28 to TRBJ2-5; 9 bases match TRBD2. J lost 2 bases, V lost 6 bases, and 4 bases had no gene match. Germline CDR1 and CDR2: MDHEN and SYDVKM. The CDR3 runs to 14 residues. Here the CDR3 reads CASRLAGTQETQYF. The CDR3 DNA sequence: TGTGCCAGCAGGCTAGCGGGAACACAAGAGACCCAGTACTTC. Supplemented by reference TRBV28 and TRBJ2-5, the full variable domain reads DVKVTQSSRYLVKRTGEKVFLECVQDMDHENMFWYRQDPGLGLRLIYFSYDVKMKEKGDIPEGYSVSREKKERFSLILESASTNQTSMYLCASRLAGTQETQYFGPGTRLLVL.

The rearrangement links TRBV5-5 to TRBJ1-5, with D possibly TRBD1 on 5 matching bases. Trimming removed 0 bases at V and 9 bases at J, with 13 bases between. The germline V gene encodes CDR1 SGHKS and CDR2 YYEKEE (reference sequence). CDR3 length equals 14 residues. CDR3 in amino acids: CASSLESGRAPQHF. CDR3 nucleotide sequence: TGTGCCAGCAGCTTGGAGTCGGGACGAGCGCCCCAGCATTTT.

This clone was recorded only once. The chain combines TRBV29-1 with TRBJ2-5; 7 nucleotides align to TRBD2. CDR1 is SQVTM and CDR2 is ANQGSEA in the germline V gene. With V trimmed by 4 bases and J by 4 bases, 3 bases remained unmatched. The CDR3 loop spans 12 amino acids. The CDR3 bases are TGCAGCGTTGGCGCGGGAGCAGAGACCCAGTACTTC. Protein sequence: CSVGAGAETQYF.

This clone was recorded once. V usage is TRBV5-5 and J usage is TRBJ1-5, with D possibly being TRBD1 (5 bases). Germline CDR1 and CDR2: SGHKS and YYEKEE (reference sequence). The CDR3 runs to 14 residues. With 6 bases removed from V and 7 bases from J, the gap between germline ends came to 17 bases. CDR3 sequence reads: CASTPWGGLQPQHF. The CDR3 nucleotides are TGTGCCAGCACCCCCTGGGGGGGACTCCAGCCCCAGCATTTT. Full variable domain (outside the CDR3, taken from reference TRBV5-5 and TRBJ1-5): DAGVTQSPTHLIKTRGQQVTLRCSPISGHKSVSWYQQVLGQGPQFIFQYYEKEERGRGNFPDRFSARQFPNYSSELNVNALLLGDSALYLCASTPWGGLQPQHFGDGTRLSIL.

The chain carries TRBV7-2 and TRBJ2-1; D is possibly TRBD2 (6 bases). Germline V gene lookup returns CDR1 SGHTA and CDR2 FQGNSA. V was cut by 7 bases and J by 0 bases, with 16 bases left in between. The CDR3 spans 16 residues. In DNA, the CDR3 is TGTGCCAGCACCCCCTGGAGGGCCAGCTCCTACAATGAGCAGTTCTTC. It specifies CASTPWRASSYNEQFF.

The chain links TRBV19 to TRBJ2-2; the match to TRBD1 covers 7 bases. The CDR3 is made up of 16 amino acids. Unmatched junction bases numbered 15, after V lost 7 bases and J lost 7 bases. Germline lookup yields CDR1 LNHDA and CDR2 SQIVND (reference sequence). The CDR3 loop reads CASKEPGQTFVGELFF. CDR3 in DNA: TGTGCCAGTAAAGAGCCGGGACAGACATTCGTCGGGGAGCTGTTTTTT. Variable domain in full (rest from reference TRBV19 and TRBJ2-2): DGGITQSPKYLFRKEGQNVTLSCEQNLNHDAMYWYRQDPGQGLRLIYYSQIVNDFQKGDIAEGYSVSREKKESFPLTVTSAQKNPTAFYLCASKEPGQTFVGELFFGEGSRLTVL.

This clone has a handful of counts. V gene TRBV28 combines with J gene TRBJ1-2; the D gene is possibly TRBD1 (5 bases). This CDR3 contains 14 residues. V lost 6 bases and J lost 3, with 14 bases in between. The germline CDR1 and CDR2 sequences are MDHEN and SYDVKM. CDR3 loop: CASRGEGRDYGYTF. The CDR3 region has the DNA TGTGCCAGCAGGGGGGAGGGGCGGGACTATGGCTACACCTTC.

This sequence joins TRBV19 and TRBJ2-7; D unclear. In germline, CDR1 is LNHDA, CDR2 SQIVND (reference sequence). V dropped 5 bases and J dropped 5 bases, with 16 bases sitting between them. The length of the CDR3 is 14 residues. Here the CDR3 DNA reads TGTGCCAGTAGTCCACCAGGCGCCCCAAACGAGCAGTACTTC. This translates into CASSPPGAPNEQYF.

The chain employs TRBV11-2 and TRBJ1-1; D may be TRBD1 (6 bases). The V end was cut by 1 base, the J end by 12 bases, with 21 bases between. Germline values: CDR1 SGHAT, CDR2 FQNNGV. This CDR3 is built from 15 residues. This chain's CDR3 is CASSLGVVGGVMSFF. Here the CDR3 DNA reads TGTGCCAGCAGCTTAGGGGTCGTGGGGGGCGTGATGTCTTTCTTT.

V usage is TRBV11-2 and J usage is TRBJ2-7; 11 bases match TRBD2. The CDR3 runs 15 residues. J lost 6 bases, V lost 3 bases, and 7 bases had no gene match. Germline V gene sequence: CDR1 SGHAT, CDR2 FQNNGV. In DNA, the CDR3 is TGTGCCAGCAGCTTTAAGACTAGCGGGACGCGCGAGCAGTACTTC. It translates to CASSFKTSGTREQYF.

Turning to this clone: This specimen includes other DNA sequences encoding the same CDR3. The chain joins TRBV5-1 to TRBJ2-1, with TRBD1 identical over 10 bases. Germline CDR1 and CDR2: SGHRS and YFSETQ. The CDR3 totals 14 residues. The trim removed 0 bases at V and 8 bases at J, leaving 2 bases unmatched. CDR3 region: CASSLGTGGDEQFF. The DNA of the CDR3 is TGCGCCAGCAGCTTGGGGACAGGGGGTGATGAGCAGTTCTTC.

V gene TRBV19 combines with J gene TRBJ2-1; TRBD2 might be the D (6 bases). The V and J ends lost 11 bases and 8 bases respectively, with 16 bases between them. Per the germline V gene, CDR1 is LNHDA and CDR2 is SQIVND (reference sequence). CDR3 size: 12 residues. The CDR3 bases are TGTGCCTCGCGTGGGGGGATTGATGAGCAGTTCTTC. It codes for CASRGGIDEQFF.

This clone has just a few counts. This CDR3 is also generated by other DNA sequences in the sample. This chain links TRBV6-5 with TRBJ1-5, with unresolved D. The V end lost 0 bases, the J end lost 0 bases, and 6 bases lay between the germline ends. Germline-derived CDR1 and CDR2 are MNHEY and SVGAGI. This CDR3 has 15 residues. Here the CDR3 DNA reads TGTGCCAGCAGTTACTCGATACGTAGCAATCAGCCCCAGCATTTT. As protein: CASSYSIRSNQPQHF.

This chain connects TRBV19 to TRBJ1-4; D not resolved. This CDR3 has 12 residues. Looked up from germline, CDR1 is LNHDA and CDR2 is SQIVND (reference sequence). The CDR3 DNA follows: TGTGGAGCGGGGTCGACTAATGAAAAACTGTTTTTT. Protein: CGAGSTNEKLFF.

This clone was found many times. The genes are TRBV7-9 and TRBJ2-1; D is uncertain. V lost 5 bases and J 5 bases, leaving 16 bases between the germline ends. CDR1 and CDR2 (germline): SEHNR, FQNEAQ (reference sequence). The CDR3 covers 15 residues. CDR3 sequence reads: CASSPRGRQNNEQFF. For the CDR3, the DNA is TGTGCCAGCAGCCCGAGAGGACGGCAAAACAATGAGCAGTTCTTC.

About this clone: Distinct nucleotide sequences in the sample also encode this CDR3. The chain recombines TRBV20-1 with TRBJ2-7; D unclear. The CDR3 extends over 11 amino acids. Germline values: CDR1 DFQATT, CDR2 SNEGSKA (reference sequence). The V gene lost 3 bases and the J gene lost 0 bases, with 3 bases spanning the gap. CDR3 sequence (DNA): TGCAGTGCTAGGGACTCCTACGAGCAGTACTTC. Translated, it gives CSARDSYEQYF.

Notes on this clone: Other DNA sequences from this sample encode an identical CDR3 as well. CDR3 nucleotides: TGCGCCAGCAGCCAAAGTAGCGGGGCCTACAATGAGCAGTTCTTC. This sequence encodes CASSQSSGAYNEQFF. This chain links TRBV5-1 with TRBJ2-1; 8 nucleotides align to TRBD2. V shed 4 bases, J shed 2 bases, and the junction held 5 bases outside the gene matches. This CDR3 comprises 15 residues. Germline CDR1 and CDR2: SGHRS and YFSETQ.

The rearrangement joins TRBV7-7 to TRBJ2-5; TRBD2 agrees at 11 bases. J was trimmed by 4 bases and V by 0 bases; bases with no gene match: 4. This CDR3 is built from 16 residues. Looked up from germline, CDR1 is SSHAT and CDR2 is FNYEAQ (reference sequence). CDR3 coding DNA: TGTGCCAGCAGCTTAGCTTTAGCGGGAGGGCCAGAGACCCAGTACTTC. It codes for CASSLALAGGPETQYF.

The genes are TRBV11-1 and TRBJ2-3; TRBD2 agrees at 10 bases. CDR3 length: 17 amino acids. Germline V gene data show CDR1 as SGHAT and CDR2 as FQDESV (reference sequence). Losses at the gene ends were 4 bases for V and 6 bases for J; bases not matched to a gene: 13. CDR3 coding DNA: TGTGCCAGCAGCTGGGACCGTAGCGGGAGGCGCGCGGATACGCAGTATTTT. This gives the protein CASSWDRSGRRADTQYF. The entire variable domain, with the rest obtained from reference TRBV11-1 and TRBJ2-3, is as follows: EAEVAQSPRYKITEKSQAVAFWCDPISGHATLYWYRQILGQGPELLVQFQDESVVDDSQLPKDRFSAERLKGVDSTLKIQPAELGDSAMYLCASSWDRSGRRADTQYFGPGTRLTVL.

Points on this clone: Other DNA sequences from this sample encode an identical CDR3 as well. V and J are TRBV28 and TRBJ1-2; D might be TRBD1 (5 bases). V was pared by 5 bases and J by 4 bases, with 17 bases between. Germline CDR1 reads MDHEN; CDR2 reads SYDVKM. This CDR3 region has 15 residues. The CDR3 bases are TGTGCCAGCAGTCGAACAACAGGAGACGCCTATGGCTACACCTTC. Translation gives CASSRTTGDAYGYTF.

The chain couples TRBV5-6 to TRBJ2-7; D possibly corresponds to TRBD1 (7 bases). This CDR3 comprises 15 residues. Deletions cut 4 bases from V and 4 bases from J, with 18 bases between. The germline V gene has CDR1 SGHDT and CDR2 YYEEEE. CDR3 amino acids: CASSPRGGGKYEQYF. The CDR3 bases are TGTGCCAGCAGCCCGAGAGGAGGGGGCAAGTACGAGCAGTACTTC.

In DNA, the CDR3 is TGTGCCAGCAGCCCCACCTATATCTACGAGCAGTACTTC. This sequence encodes CASSPTYIYEQYF. This rearrangement joins TRBV11-2 to TRBJ2-7; D uncertain. The CDR3 extends over 13 amino acids. V dropped 5 bases and J dropped 3 bases, with 11 bases sitting between them. The germline V gene encodes CDR1 SGHAT and CDR2 FQNNGV. The full variable domain, rest sourced from reference TRBV11-2 and TRBJ2-7, is EAGVAQSPRYKIIEKRQSVAFWCNPISGHATLYWYQQILGQGPKLLIQFQNNGVVDDSQLPKDRFSAERLKGVDSTLKIQPAKLEDSAVYLCASSPTYIYEQYFGPGTRLTVT.